A selection of T cell receptor beta chains follows, all from one sample in a study of T cells in localized non-small cell lung cancer. Profiled with immunoSEQ multiplex PCR; TCRdb holds only in-frame clones, not every one. The table records over 1,500 clones, about 19% of them present only once. The sequencing used normal lung tissue next to the tumor, collected before any cancer treatment. The receptors here all came from a man aged 35 to 69 with stage III lung adenocarcinoma. The CDR3 runs from the conserved cysteine through the conserved F or W. The D gene is left open where the match is weak. Clone size appears in some rows only: once, few, many, or a class for an expanded clone.

CDR3aa: CASKMRTGASYEQYF
CDR3nt: TGTGCCAGCAAAATGCGGACAGGGGCCTCCTACGAGCAGTACTTC
abundance: large
d_gene: TRBD1
j_gene: TRBJ2-7
v_gene: TRBV28

CDR3aa: CASRGTSGSETQYF
CDR3nt: TGTGCCAGCAGAGGGACTAGCGGGTCGGAGACCCAGTACTTC
abundance: medium-sized
d_gene: TRBD2
j_gene: TRBJ2-5
v_gene: TRBV6-8

CDR3aa: CASSPFGFEAFF
CDR3nt: TGTGCCAGTAGTCCCTTTGGATTTGAAGCTTTCTTT
abundance: few
d_gene: NA
j_gene: TRBJ1-1
v_gene: TRBV19

CDR3aa: CASKRDPNTEAFF
CDR3nt: TGTGCCAGCAAGAGGGATCCTAACACTGAAGCTTTCTTT
abundance: NA
d_gene: NA
j_gene: TRBJ1-1
v_gene: TRBV6-8

CDR3aa: CASSEGLGIIVDETQYF
CDR3nt: TGTGCCAGCAGTGAAGGATTAGGGATCATCGTCGACGAGACCCAGTACTTC
abundance: NA
d_gene: NA
j_gene: TRBJ2-5
v_gene: TRBV11-3

CDR3aa: CAGETDIREKLFF
CDR3nt: TGTGCCGGCGAGACAGATATAAGGGAAAAACTGTTTTTT
abundance: NA
d_gene: NA
j_gene: TRBJ1-4
v_gene: TRBV9

CDR3aa: CASSRGTAKGGWMNTEAFF
CDR3nt: TGTGCCAGCAGCCGAGGGACAGCCAAAGGGGGATGGATGAACACTGAAGCTTTCTTT
abundance: medium-sized
d_gene: TRBD1
j_gene: TRBJ1-1
v_gene: TRBV11-3

CDR3aa: CATSRDSRSWSTGELFF
CDR3nt: TGTGCCACCAGCAGAGATTCGAGATCTTGGTCCACCGGGGAGCTGTTTTTT
abundance: NA
d_gene: NA
j_gene: TRBJ2-2
v_gene: TRBV15

CDR3aa: CASSFDRGGTDTQYF
CDR3nt: TGTGCCAGCAGTTTTGACAGGGGTGGCACAGATACGCAGTATTTT
abundance: few
d_gene: TRBD1
j_gene: TRBJ2-3
v_gene: TRBV6-8

CDR3aa: CASSVGDSYGYTF
CDR3nt: TGTGCCAGCAGCGTAGGGGACAGTTATGGCTACACCTTC
abundance: NA
d_gene: TRBD1
j_gene: TRBJ1-2
v_gene: TRBV9

CDR3aa: CASSMTFSGNTIYF
CDR3nt: TGTGCCAGTAGTATGACCTTCTCTGGAAACACCATATATTTT
abundance: NA
d_gene: NA
j_gene: TRBJ1-3
v_gene: TRBV19

CDR3aa: CASITDSGNTIYF
CDR3nt: TGTGCCAGCATTACGGACTCTGGAAACACCATATATTTT
abundance: few
d_gene: NA
j_gene: TRBJ1-3
v_gene: TRBV6-8

CDR3aa: CSVVRSGTPSYNEQFF
CDR3nt: TGCAGCGTTGTCCGAAGCGGGACACCGAGTTACAATGAGCAGTTCTTC
abundance: NA
d_gene: NA
j_gene: TRBJ2-1
v_gene: TRBV29-1

CDR3aa: CASSPPRSRPNTGELFF
CDR3nt: TGTGCCAGCAGTCCACCCCGGTCCCGGCCCAACACCGGGGAGCTGTTTTTT
abundance: NA
d_gene: NA
j_gene: TRBJ2-2
v_gene: TRBV2

CDR3aa: CASSPLAGVDTQYF
CDR3nt: TGTGCCAGCTCACCTTTGGCAGGGGTAGATACGCAGTATTTT
abundance: NA
d_gene: NA
j_gene: TRBJ2-3
v_gene: TRBV18

CDR3aa: CASSSSPVQGALHKNEQFF
CDR3nt: TGTGCCAGTAGTAGCTCACCGGTTCAGGGGGCTTTGCACAAGAATGAGCAGTTCTTC
abundance: NA
d_gene: TRBD1
j_gene: TRBJ2-1
v_gene: TRBV19

CDR3aa: CASSLVAYQETQYF
CDR3nt: TGTGCCAGCAGCTTGGTGGCGTACCAAGAGACCCAGTACTTC
abundance: few
d_gene: NA
j_gene: TRBJ2-5
v_gene: TRBV11-3

CDR3aa: CASSEYVGGTQYF
CDR3nt: TGTGCCAGCAGTGAATATGTGGGAGGGACGCAGTATTTT
abundance: few
d_gene: TRBD2
j_gene: TRBJ2-3
v_gene: TRBV25-1

CDR3aa: CASSHDSVYGYTF
CDR3nt: TGTGCCAGCAGCCACGACAGCGTCTATGGCTACACCTTC
abundance: few
d_gene: NA
j_gene: TRBJ1-2
v_gene: TRBV28

CDR3aa: CASSPARTGGLMSAFF
CDR3nt: TGTGCCAGCAGTCCAGCCAGGACAGGGGGACTGATGAGTGCTTTCTTT
abundance: NA
d_gene: TRBD1
j_gene: TRBJ1-1
v_gene: TRBV6-8

CDR3aa: CASEDRRYTEAFF
CDR3nt: TGTGCCAGTGAGGACAGGCGATACACTGAAGCTTTCTTT
abundance: large
d_gene: TRBD1
j_gene: TRBJ1-1
v_gene: TRBV6-8

CDR3aa: CASSYSNYAVNSPLHF
CDR3nt: TGTGCCAGCAGTTACTCGAATTACGCAGTTAATTCACCCCTCCACTTT
abundance: few
d_gene: NA
j_gene: TRBJ1-6
v_gene: TRBV6-8

CDR3aa: CASSSQGAQRGNEQFF
CDR3nt: TGTGCCAGCAGCTCGCAGGGGGCGCAGAGGGGGAATGAGCAGTTCTTC
abundance: NA
d_gene: TRBD1
j_gene: TRBJ2-1
v_gene: TRBV11-3

CDR3aa: CASGAGTTYEQYF
CDR3nt: TGTGCCAGTGGGGCAGGGACGACCTACGAGCAGTACTTC
abundance: NA
d_gene: NA
j_gene: TRBJ2-7
v_gene: TRBV19

CDR3aa: CASSISGTGKYNEQFF
CDR3nt: TGTGCCAGTAGTATCTCTGGGACAGGGAAATACAATGAGCAGTTCTTC
abundance: NA
d_gene: TRBD1
j_gene: TRBJ2-1
v_gene: TRBV19

CDR3aa: CASGLEVLAGGHQETQYF
CDR3nt: TGTGCTAGTGGTTTGGAGGTACTAGCGGGGGGACACCAAGAGACCCAGTACTTC
abundance: NA
d_gene: TRBD2
j_gene: TRBJ2-5
v_gene: TRBV12-5

CDR3aa: CASRETGGKPYEQYF
CDR3nt: TGTGCCAGCAGGGAGACAGGGGGCAAACCCTACGAGCAGTACTTC
abundance: few
d_gene: TRBD1
j_gene: TRBJ2-7
v_gene: TRBV6-8

CDR3aa: CASSQGQPGSGGETQYF
CDR3nt: TGTGCCAGCAGCCAAGGTCAGCCCGGTAGCGGGGGGGAGACCCAGTACTTC
abundance: few
d_gene: TRBD2
j_gene: TRBJ2-5
v_gene: TRBV11-3

CDR3aa: CSVSGTGESYTF
CDR3nt: TGCAGCGTTTCCGGGACAGGGGAAAGCTACACCTTC
abundance: NA
d_gene: TRBD1
j_gene: TRBJ1-2
v_gene: TRBV29-1

CDR3aa: CASSKTGTGGSPLHF
CDR3nt: TGTGCCAGCAGCAAAACCGGGACAGGGGGTTCACCCCTCCACTTT
abundance: few
d_gene: TRBD1
j_gene: TRBJ1-6
v_gene: TRBV11-3

CDR3aa: CASSLGQGAGIVGNIQYF
CDR3nt: TGTGCCAGCAGCTTAGGGCAGGGGGCAGGTATCGTGGGAAACATTCAGTACTTC
abundance: hyperexpanded
d_gene: TRBD1
j_gene: TRBJ2-4
v_gene: TRBV11-3

CDR3aa: CASSVTGNSNQPQHF
CDR3nt: TGTGCCAGCAGCGTTACAGGGAATAGCAATCAGCCCCAGCATTTT
abundance: medium-sized
d_gene: NA
j_gene: TRBJ1-5
v_gene: TRBV6-8

CDR3aa: CASKDTGDSDTQYF
CDR3nt: TGTGCCAGTAAAGATACAGGGGATTCAGATACGCAGTATTTT
abundance: NA
d_gene: TRBD1
j_gene: TRBJ2-3
v_gene: TRBV19

CDR3aa: CASSPAGRAYGYTF
CDR3nt: TGTGCCAGCAGCCCAGCGGGGAGGGCCTATGGCTACACCTTC
abundance: medium-sized
d_gene: NA
j_gene: TRBJ1-2
v_gene: TRBV11-3

CDR3aa: CASSASGANNYGYTF
CDR3nt: TGTGCCAGCAGCGCCTCAGGGGCAAATAACTATGGCTACACCTTC
abundance: NA
d_gene: NA
j_gene: TRBJ1-2
v_gene: TRBV28

CDR3aa: CSVGTDGRYTEAFF
CDR3nt: TGCAGCGTTGGGACCGACGGTCGTTACACTGAAGCTTTCTTT
abundance: NA
d_gene: NA
j_gene: TRBJ1-1
v_gene: TRBV29-1

CDR3aa: CASSLRTGKNEKLFF
CDR3nt: TGCGCCAGCAGCCTCCGGACAGGGAAGAATGAAAAACTGTTTTTT
abundance: NA
d_gene: TRBD1
j_gene: TRBJ1-4
v_gene: TRBV4-1

CDR3aa: CASSPPPGTGRNTIYF
CDR3nt: TGTGCCAGCTCACCACCCCCCGGGACAGGTCGAAACACCATATATTTT
abundance: once
d_gene: TRBD1
j_gene: TRBJ1-3
v_gene: TRBV18

CDR3aa: CAIGNRQGQETQYF
CDR3nt: TGTGCCATCGGAAACCGACAGGGGCAAGAGACCCAGTACTTC
abundance: NA
d_gene: TRBD1
j_gene: TRBJ2-5
v_gene: TRBV6-8

CDR3aa: CASSTRGRNTEAFF
CDR3nt: TGTGCCAGTAGTACCCGGGGACGAAACACTGAAGCTTTCTTT
abundance: NA
d_gene: NA
j_gene: TRBJ1-1
v_gene: TRBV19